The subject of this entry is one T cell receptor beta chain. Its antigen is unidentified. Germline assignment: CDR1 SGHRS and CDR2 YFSETQ. The V gene lost 1 base and the J gene lost 0 bases, with 8 bases spanning the gap. The CDR3 sequence is 15 residues long. The sample originates from a study of T cell repertoires in cytomegalovirus infection. Study at large: Both a matching HLA type and CMV infection were indicated by public TCR beta signatures. Study-wide results and limits: Summed frequency of public TCR beta families distinguished CMV carriers with the relevant HLA. The ex vivo response was dominated by HLA-C-restricted CMV-specific TCR beta clonotypes.

TCRdb reprocessed the reads with MiXCR, giving one entry per CDR3 protein. Here the sample spans 150,000 to 200,000 distinct CDR3 sequences, approximately 19% being singletons. This TCR derives from a human donor in good health (CMV status not recorded). Some clones in this sample may be carry-over from other donors' samples. The sample consisted of PBMCs. The gene calls are TRBV5-1 and TRBJ1-3, with no clear D. In nucleotides, the CDR3 is TGCGCCAGCAGCTTGACAGCGACCTCTGGAAACACCATATATTTT. Translated, it gives CASSLTATSGNTIYF.